This TCR beta chain was identified during a study of shared clonotypes between healthy human individuals. Only in-frame clones appear in the TCRdb table, and some are missing; sequencing was by immunoSEQ multiplex PCR. This table holds about 1 million clones, about 75% found once. The CDR3 consists of 14 residues. Germline V gene sequence: CDR1 ENHRY, CDR2 SYGVKD. V gave up 5 bases and J gave up 3 bases, with 13 bases separating them. This clonotype was sampled from a man younger than 35 in good health. Sequenced sample: memory CD4+ T cells sorted from blood. Subset meaning: CD45RA-negative fraction. The chain recombines TRBV10-3 with TRBJ2-5; D perhaps matches TRBD2 (5 bases). Here the CDR3 DNA reads TGTGCCATCAGTTCATCGGCGGGCGAAGAGACCCAGTACTTC. Amino acids: CAISSSAGEETQYF.